This is a list of T cell receptor beta chains from one sample in a study of glioma-infiltrating T cells after dendritic cell vaccination. Sequenced by immunoSEQ multiplex PCR; TCRdb stores in-frame clones only, minus some. In the table there are tens of thousands of clones, roughly 82% of which are singletons. Here the sequenced sample was blood, taken before dendritic cell vaccination. These TCRs come from a human donor with glioblastoma. CDR3s include the opening cysteine and the closing phenylalanine or tryptophan. D genes are given only for firm matches. The size field is filled for only some rows; it gives once, few, many or a size class.

d_gene	j_gene	v_gene	abundance	CDR3aa	CDR3nt
NA	TRBJ2-1	TRBV6-5	once	CASSYGSVLNEQFF	TGTGCCAGCAGTTACGGTAGCGTCCTGAATGAGCAGTTCTTC
TRBD1	TRBJ1-2	TRBV10-2	NA	CASSESGQNNYGYTF	TGCGCCAGCAGTGAGTCGGGACAGAATAACTATGGCTACACCTTC
TRBD1	TRBJ2-5	TRBV6-6	NA	CASRSEDRERETQYF	TGTGCCAGCCGGTCCGAGGACAGGGAGCGCGAGACCCAGTACTTC
NA	TRBJ2-1	TRBV10-3	NA	CAISVRDEADEQFF	TGTGCCATCAGTGTCAGGGATGAGGCGGATGAGCAGTTCTTC
NA	TRBJ2-3	TRBV5-1	NA	CASSLAVGSYTDTQYF	TGCGCCAGCAGCTTGGCCGTCGGGAGTTACACAGATACGCAGTATTTT
TRBD1	TRBJ1-4	TRBV13	NA	CASSLGPDRDHEKLFF	TGTGCCAGCAGCTTAGGTCCCGACAGGGATCATGAAAAACTGTTTTTT
TRBD2	TRBJ2-3	TRBV7-9	NA	CASSLGLAGGTDTQYF	TGTGCCAGCAGCCTGGGACTAGCGGGAGGGACAGATACGCAGTATTTT
NA	TRBJ1-1	TRBV19	NA	CASSIAGIWLFGEAFF	TGTGCCAGTAGTATAGCCGGGATTTGGCTTTTTGGTGAAGCTTTCTTT
TRBD1	TRBJ1-2	TRBV7-6	NA	CASSPSSWTGRGGYGYTF	TGTGCCAGCAGCCCGTCCTCCTGGACAGGGCGAGGGGGCTATGGCTACACCTTC
TRBD1	TRBJ1-3	TRBV19	few	CASSPRGRGSGNTIYF	TGTGCCAGTAGTCCCAGGGGGCGCGGCTCTGGAAACACCATATATTTT
NA	TRBJ1-2	TRBV7-3	once	CASSSGGGSGYTF	TGTGCCAGCAGCTCCGGGGGGGGAAGCGGCTACACCTTC
NA	TRBJ1-1	TRBV7-9	NA	CASDQDGVTEAFF	TGTGCTTCGGATCAGGACGGGGTCACTGAAGCTTTCTTT
NA	TRBJ1-1	TRBV11-2	NA	CASSSTGFGVTEAFF	TGTGCCAGCAGCTCCACAGGGTTCGGCGTCACTGAAGCTTTCTTT
NA	TRBJ1-1	TRBV7-9	NA	CASSLYGGSTEAFF	TGTGCCAGCAGCTTATATGGGGGGAGCACTGAAGCTTTCTTT
NA	TRBJ1-2	TRBV30	few	CAWSVSPGYGYTF	TGTGCCTGGAGTGTATCCCCGGGCTATGGCTACACCTTC
NA	TRBJ1-1	TRBV9	once	CASSVSTLNTEAFF	TGTGCCAGCAGCGTGAGCACGCTGAACACTGAAGCTTTCTTT
NA	TRBJ2-1	TRBV19	NA	CASSIVAEQFF	TGTGCCAGTAGTATAGTGGCTGAGCAGTTCTTC
TRBD1	TRBJ1-1	TRBV6-5	medium-sized	CASSTQGPHTEAFF	TGTGCCAGCAGTACACAGGGGCCACACACTGAAGCTTTCTTT
NA	TRBJ1-5	TRBV6-8	NA	CASSYSLRRAHNQPQHF	TGTGCCAGCAGTTACTCCTTGAGGAGGGCTCATAATCAGCCCCAGCATTTT
NA	TRBJ1-4	TRBV7-8	NA	CASGGLAEKLFF	TGTGCCAGTGGCGGGTTGGCTGAAAAACTGTTTTTT
NA	TRBJ1-1	TRBV30	NA	CAWSPTREAFF	TGTGCCTGGAGTCCTACCCGTGAAGCTTTCTTT
TRBD1	TRBJ2-2	TRBV2	NA	CASSEQGVFAGELFF	TGTGCCAGCAGTGAACAGGGGGTGTTCGCCGGGGAGCTGTTTTTT
NA	TRBJ1-1	TRBV19	NA	CASSIQNTEAFF	TGTGCCAGTAGTATACAGAACACTGAAGCTTTCTTT
NA	TRBJ1-3	TRBV9	NA	CASSPAEGRSTIYF	TGTGCCAGCAGCCCCGCGGAGGGACGAAGCACCATATATTTT
NA	TRBJ1-4	TRBV5-4	NA	CASSLIGATNEKLFF	TGTGCCAGCAGCTTGATAGGGGCAACTAATGAAAAACTGTTTTTT
TRBD2	TRBJ2-3	TRBV6-6	NA	CASHGTSGGSTDTQYF	TGTGCCAGCCACGGAACTAGCGGGGGTAGCACAGATACGCAGTATTTT
NA	TRBJ2-5	TRBV7-6	NA	CASGRTQETQYF	TGTGCCAGCGGGAGGACCCAAGAGACCCAGTACTTC
NA	TRBJ1-6	TRBV27	NA	CASSSRLLGSPLHF	TGTGCCAGCAGTTCCAGGCTCCTCGGTTCACCCCTCCACTTT
NA	TRBJ1-5	TRBV5-6	NA	CASSFGNSNQPQHF	TGTGCCAGCAGCTTCGGGAATAGCAATCAGCCCCAGCATTTT
NA	TRBJ1-5	TRBV4-2	NA	CASSQESVYSNQPQHF	TGTGCCAGCAGCCAAGAGAGCGTTTATAGCAATCAGCCCCAGCATTTT
NA	TRBJ1-1	TRBV5-4	NA	CASSLGQSNTEAFF	TGTGCCAGCAGCTTGGGACAGTCGAACACTGAAGCTTTCTTT
NA	TRBJ2-5	TRBV7-3	NA	CASSSEWGGPRETQYF	TGTGCCAGCAGCTCGGAATGGGGGGGGCCACGGGAGACCCAGTACTTC
TRBD1	TRBJ1-2	TRBV25-1	NA	CASSHIIGQGRYGYTF	TGTGCCAGCAGTCACATCATAGGACAGGGGCGGTATGGCTACACCTTC
NA	TRBJ1-5	TRBV5-4	NA	CASSPDSGPQHF	TGTGCCAGCAGCCCCGATTCGGGTCCCCAGCATTTT
NA	TRBJ2-2	TRBV6-5	NA	CASGGGPNTGELFF	TGTGCCAGCGGTGGGGGCCCTAACACCGGGGAGCTGTTTTTT
TRBD1	TRBJ1-6	TRBV6-5	NA	CASSYSTTGSGSPLHF	TGTGCCAGCAGTTACTCGACGACAGGGAGTGGGTCACCCCTCCACTTT
TRBD1	TRBJ1-1	TRBV6-5	few	CASRPRQGARDEAFF	TGTGCCAGCAGGCCCCGACAGGGGGCTCGGGATGAAGCTTTCTTT
NA	TRBJ2-3	TRBV23-1	NA	CASILGSAGTQYF	TGCGCCAGCATCCTTGGTAGCGCCGGTACGCAGTATTTT
NA	TRBJ2-2	TRBV10-2	NA	CASSESRGRELFF	TGCGCCAGCAGTGAGTCGAGAGGGAGAGAGCTGTTTTTT